This paragraph covers one TCR beta chain sequence. Its antigen is not known. This sample stems from a study of CD8 T cells in Susac syndrome. Overall study: When blood was collected, patients with Susac syndrome were therapy-naive, were taking corticosteroids, or were receiving intravenous immunoglobulin alone. The study's findings and limits: Susac CD8+ cells expanded clonally the most in TEMRA cells and in active patients.

Random hexamers primed reverse transcription of about 0.45 to 1 ug RNA. An immunoSEQ multiplex PCR amplified TCR beta CDR3 over 54 Vbeta and 13 Jbeta. MiXCR was run by TCRdb on the immunoSEQ multiplex PCR reads, yielding one entry per CDR3 protein. The sample lists 100,000 to 150,000 distinct CDR3 sequences; 85% to 95% were seen once. The clonotype comes from a human donor with Susac syndrome. Sequencing was performed on CD8+ T cells from PBMCs.

CDR3 loop: CAWKDRGRVDGYTF. The CDR3 bases are TGTGCCTGGAAGGACAGGGGGCGCGTCGATGGCTACACCTTC. This chain joins TRBV30 and TRBJ1-2; TRBD1 aligns across 11 bases. The CDR3 length is 14 residues. CDR1 is GTSNPN and CDR2 is SVGIG in the germline V gene (reference sequence). V was clipped by 4 bases and J by 6 bases; unmatched bases: 7.